This T cell receptor (beta chain) was identified during a study of blood T cells in healthy people across ages. General study results and limits: Estimated diversity that came from one million T cells was considered an underestimate.

This clonotype was seen only a few times. What it binds is unknown. Next came a second PCR, run for about 7 to 12 cycles, which used a sample-barcoded 5' primer along with a J-beta primer mix. TCRdb reprocessed the 5' RACE reads via MiXCR and lists one record per CDR3 protein. The table shows some 880,000 distinct CDR3 sequences, with around 36% occurring only once. Healthy Russian Caucasian donors spanned ages roughly 6 to 90 years. Isolation yielded PBMCs, at least 6 million per sample, in every case. Total RNA, at least 6 micrograms per sample, was extracted from PBMCs. The length of the CDR3 is 13 residues. Trimming removed 0 bases at V and 6 bases at J, with 6 bases between. The germline CDR1 and CDR2 sequences are MNHEY and SVGEGT.

The source material was blood. This chain joins TRBV6-2 or TRBV6-3 and TRBJ1-5; D not resolved. This sequence was found in a man aged 18 to 30 in good health. CDR3 bases: TGTGCCAGCAGTTACTCGGCGAGTCAGCCCCAGCATTTT. Translation: CASSYSASQPQHF.